This T cell receptor (beta chain) emerged from a study of T cells in tuberculosis. Assay used: immunoSEQ multiplex PCR; TCRdb lists only in-frame clones, some missing. The table has around 41,000 clones, approximately 94% seen once. Study-wide results and caveats: A GMM-specific repertoire classifier reached 80% to 90% accuracy, AUROC over 0.85. Cases with active tuberculosis were adults, while controls were adolescents.

V was clipped by 2 bases and J by 4 bases; unmatched bases: 3. The CDR3 is 13 amino acids. Germline V gives CDR1 GTSNPN, CDR2 SVGIG (reference sequence). A remark on this clone: Its antigen is not known.

The chain uses TRBV30 and TRBJ1-1; 8 bases map to TRBD1. The sample taken for sequencing was PBMCs. The origin of this receptor is a donor aged 10-29 years with latent tuberculosis or without tuberculosis infection. Some clones in this sample may be carry-over from other donors' samples. CDR3 sequence (DNA): TGTGCCTGGAGTCCTGACAGGGGCACTGAAGCTTTCTTT. Its protein product is CAWSPDRGTEAFF.